The 3 T cell receptor beta chains in this list originate from one sample, sequenced in a study of shared clonotypes between healthy human individuals (TCRdb year 2020). CD8 naive samples consisted of CD45RO-negative cells that were positively selected for CCR7, yielding a CD45RA+CCR7+ population without TemRA cells. Receptors were amplified or captured by the immunoSEQ multiplex PCR assay. Not all clones reach the TCRdb copy of this immuneACCESS table, which keeps in-frame sequences only. Checked studies attribute under half of the gap to unresolved V genes and leave the rest unexplained. The sample includes about 2.2 million clones, with about 93% observed a single time. The ten largest clones take up around 1.7% of the sample. Source material: naive CD8+ T cells from PBMCs. The cell subset or site label for this specimen denotes: CD45RA+CCR7+. Receptor source: a man younger than 35 in good health. Some clones in this sample may be carry-over from other donors' samples.

CDR3 residues: CASSLESGLSRGAYEQYF. CDR3 nucleotides: TGTGCCAGCAGCTTAGAGTCGGGACTATCCCGGGGGGCCTACGAGCAGTACTTC. The J gene is TRBJ2-7, the V gene TRBV7-6; 7 positions match TRBD2. This CDR3 region has 18 residues. The germline CDR1 and CDR2 sequences are SGHVS and FNYEAQ. Trimming removed 1 base from V and 2 bases from J; junction bases left unmatched: 14. Filled out from reference TRBV7-6 and TRBJ2-7, the complete variable domain reads GAGVSQSPRYKVTKRGQDVALRCDPISGHVSLYWYRQALGQGPEFLTYFNYEAQQDKSGLPNDRFSAERPEGSISTLTIQRTEQRDSAMYRCASSLESGLSRGAYEQYFGPGTRLTVT.

On this clone: The same CDR3 is also encoded by other DNA sequences in this sample. The chain recombines TRBV9 with TRBJ1-1; D call uncertain. Germline CDR1 and CDR2: SGDLS and YYNGEE. The ends were cut back, 0 bases at V and 1 base at J, with 10 bases in the middle. This CDR3 comprises 15 residues. The CDR3 loop reads CASSVVGGPNTEAFF. The CDR3, as DNA: TGTGCCAGCAGCGTAGTGGGAGGACCGAACACTGAAGCTTTCTTT.

This rearrangement joins TRBV27 to TRBJ1-2; 7 bases are shared with TRBD1. J was trimmed by 3 bases and V by 5 bases; bases with no gene match: 12. The CDR3 is 16 residues long. Germline V gives CDR1 MNHEY, CDR2 SMNVEV (reference sequence). The CDR3, as DNA: TGTGCCAGCAGTCCCTCGACAGGGCCCATAGACTATGGCTACACCTTC. Amino acid sequence: CASSPSTGPIDYGYTF.